This TCR beta chain appears in the sequencing data of a study of early T cells in non-severe SARS-CoV-2 infection (dated by TCRdb to the early 2020s). Regarding the study in general: Because TCR sequencing was done on bulk RNA from unsorted whole blood, the alpha and beta chains could not be paired. What the work shows at the level of the full study, not this receptor alone: VDJdb matching was skewed toward anti-spike CD8 responses, so virus-specific expansions were likely underestimated and private and CD4 specificities were missed.

CDR1 and CDR2, per the germline V gene, are MDHEN and SYDVKM. Taken from cysteine to phenylalanine, the CDR3 has 14 residues. This entry keeps only the CDR3 DNA: 42 bases, framed from base 1. A distance of 13 bases separates the germline ends of V and J, which lose 4 bases and 6 bases respectively. This clonotype was found a few times. No cognate antigen has been identified for it. Base qualities are not recorded, but no much larger clone differs from it by a single base. Receptor amplification or capture employed 5' RACE. TCRdb names NextSeq 500 as the instrument used. Unique molecular identifiers were attached to individual cDNA molecules in the TCR library protocol so that sequencing error and PCR bias could be corrected. TCR alpha and beta chains were both sequenced, and the abundances of alpha and beta sequences in each sample were closely correlated with each other. The original methods were these. Decombinator V4 was used to annotate TCR sequences for V gene, J gene and CDR3. Expanded TCRs were defined as changing significantly between any two time points under a Poisson model with p below 0.0001. TCR abundances were normalised to the total number of TCRs sequenced per sample and expressed as counts per million. MAIT TCRs were defined by TRAV1-2 paired with TRAJ12, TRAJ20 or TRAJ33, and iNKT TCRs by TRAV10 paired with TRAJ18. VDJdb, accessed 1 November 2021, was searched for CMV, EBV and SARS-CoV-2 annotated TCRs, excluding TCRs annotated for multiple antigens. The raw public data were reprocessed by TCRdb itself: fastp quality trimming at Q25, MiXCR clonotype calling, in-frame beta chains only. Rows with one shared CDR3 protein collapse into an entry with the most common genes and DNA. These V and J calls derive from TCRdb rather than the authors' analysis. This sample holds about 83,000 distinct CDR3 sequences; about 10% were observed only once. The biggest ten clones account for roughly 8% of the sample.

This was a case-control study nested in a cohort of healthcare workers in London, UK, who had nasopharyngeal swab PCR tests and blood samples taken every week. Healthcare workers were recruited between 23 and 31 March 2020, during the week of the UK lockdown, and were followed weekly for up to roughly 16 weeks. The clonotype was recovered from an adult who was a healthcare worker with PCR-confirmed SARS-CoV-2 infection or an uninfected control (not recorded which). Source: whole blood, taken at baseline. Rearrangement joined TRBV28 to TRBJ1-3; perhaps TRBD1 is the D gene, with 5 bases matching. DNA sequence: TGTGCCAGCAGTTGGGACTCCCCGGAAAACACCATATATTTT. Translated, this is CASSWDSPENTIYF.